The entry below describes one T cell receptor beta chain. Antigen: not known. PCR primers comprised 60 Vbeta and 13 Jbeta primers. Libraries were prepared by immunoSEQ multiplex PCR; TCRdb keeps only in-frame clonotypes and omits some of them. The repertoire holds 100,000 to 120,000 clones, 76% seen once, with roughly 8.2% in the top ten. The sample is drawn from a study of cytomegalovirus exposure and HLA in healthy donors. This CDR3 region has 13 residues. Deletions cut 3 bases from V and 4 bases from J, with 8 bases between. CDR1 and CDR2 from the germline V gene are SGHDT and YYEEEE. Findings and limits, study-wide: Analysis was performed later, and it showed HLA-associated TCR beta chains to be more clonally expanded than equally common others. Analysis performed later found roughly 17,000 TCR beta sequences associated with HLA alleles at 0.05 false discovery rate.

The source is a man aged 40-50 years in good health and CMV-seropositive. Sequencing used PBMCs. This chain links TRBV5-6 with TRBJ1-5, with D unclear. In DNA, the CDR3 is TGTGCCAGCAGCTCGGGGTGGAATCAGCCCCAGCATTTT. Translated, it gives CASSSGWNQPQHF.